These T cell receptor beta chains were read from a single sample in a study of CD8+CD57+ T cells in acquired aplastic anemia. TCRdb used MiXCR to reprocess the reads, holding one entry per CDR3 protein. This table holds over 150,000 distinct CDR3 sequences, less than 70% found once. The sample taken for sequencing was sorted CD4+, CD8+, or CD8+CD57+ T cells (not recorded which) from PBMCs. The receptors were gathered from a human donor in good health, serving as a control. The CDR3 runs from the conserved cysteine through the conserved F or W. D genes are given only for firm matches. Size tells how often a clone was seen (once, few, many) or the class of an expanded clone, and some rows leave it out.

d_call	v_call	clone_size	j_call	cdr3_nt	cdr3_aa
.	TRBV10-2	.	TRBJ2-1	TGCGCCAGCAGTGACGAGGGGGGCCTCTACAATGAGCAGTTCTTC	CASSDEGGLYNEQFF
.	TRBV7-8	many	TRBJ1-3	TGTGCCAGCAGAGAGGGATCCCTCTCTGGAAACACCATATATTTT	CASREGSLSGNTIYF
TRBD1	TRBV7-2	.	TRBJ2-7	TGTGCCAGCAGCGTAACCGGGACAGGGAGGTTCGAGCAGTACTTC	CASSVTGTGRFEQYF
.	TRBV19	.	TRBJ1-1	TGTGCCAGTAAAGGGGACACTGAAGCTTTCTTT	CASKGDTEAFF
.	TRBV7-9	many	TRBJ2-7	TGTGCCAGCAGCTTAGGAGACTCGGGCGGGGTCAAATACGAGCAGTACTTC	CASSLGDSGGVKYEQYF
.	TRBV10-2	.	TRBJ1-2	TGCGCCAGCAACGCCGGGAATGGCTACACCTTC	CASNAGNGYTF
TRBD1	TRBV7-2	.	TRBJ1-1	TGTGCCAGCAGCCGACGTCAGGGGGGGGAAGCTTTCTTT	CASSRRQGGEAFF
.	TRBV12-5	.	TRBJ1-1	TGTGCTAGTGGTTTGGTACTAGTTGAGCCAGAAGCTTTCTTT	CASGLVLVEPEAFF
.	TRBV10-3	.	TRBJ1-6	TGTGCCAGCAGGTACTCCCAGTATAATTCACCCCTCCACTTT	CASRYSQYNSPLHF
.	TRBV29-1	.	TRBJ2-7	TGCAGCGTTGTATCCATCTCATCCTACGAGCAGTACTTC	CSVVSISSYEQYF
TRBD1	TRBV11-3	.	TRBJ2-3	TGTGCCAGCAGCTCCCCGGGACAGGGGCCAGATACGCAGTATTTT	CASSSPGQGPDTQYF
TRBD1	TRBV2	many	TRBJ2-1	TGTGCCAGCAGTGACAGGGGGCCTTACAATGAGCAGTTCTTC	CASSDRGPYNEQFF
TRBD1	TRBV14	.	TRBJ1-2	TGTGCCAGCAGCCAAGCCACAGGGGTAGAGGGTCGTGGCTACACCTTC	CASSQATGVEGRGYTF
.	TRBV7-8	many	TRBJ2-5	TGTGCCAGCAGCTTAGAGGCGGCAGTCCAAGAGACCCAGTACTTC	CASSLEAAVQETQYF
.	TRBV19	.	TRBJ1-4	TGTGCCAGTAGTATCGGGGGAAGAATGACGGAGTTT	CASSIGGRMTEF
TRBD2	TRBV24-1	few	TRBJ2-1	TGTGCCACCAGTGACCCGACTAGCGGGGGGTCTAACAATGAGCAGTTCTTC	CATSDPTSGGSNNEQFF
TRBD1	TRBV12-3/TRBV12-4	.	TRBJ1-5	TGTGCCAGCAGTGCCACGGGACAGTTGGCCTACGAGCATTTT	CASSATGQLAYEHF
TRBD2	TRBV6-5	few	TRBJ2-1	TGTGCCAGCAGCCTTCGGGGGGGGGCCTCCTACAATGAGCAGTTCTTC	CASSLRGGASYNEQFF
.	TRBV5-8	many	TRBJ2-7	TGTGCCAGCAGCTTGGCGGAGGGGACCAACTACGAGCAGTACTTC	CASSLAEGTNYEQYF
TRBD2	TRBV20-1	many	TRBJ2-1	TGCAGTGCTAGAGAGCTAGCGGGGGCCTCACTCTCCTACAATGAGCAGTTCTTC	CSARELAGASLSYNEQFF
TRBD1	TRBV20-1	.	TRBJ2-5	TGCAGTGCTAGGGGGACAGGGAAACAAGAGACCCAGTACTTC	CSARGTGKQETQYF
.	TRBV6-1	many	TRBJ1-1	TGTGCCAGCAGTGAATTACATGGGGGGCTGGTGAACACTGAAGCTTTCTTT	CASSELHGGLVNTEAFF
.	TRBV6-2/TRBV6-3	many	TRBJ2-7	TGTGCCAGCAGAGAGGGCCCAAGCTCCTACGAGCAGTACTTC	CASREGPSSYEQYF
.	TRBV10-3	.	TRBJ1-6	TGTGCCATCAGTGAGCTTTCGACAGACTATAATTCACCCCTCCACTTT	CAISELSTDYNSPLHF
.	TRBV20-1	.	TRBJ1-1	TGCAGTGCTAGAGGCCTGCCCCCTGAAGCTTTCTTT	CSARGLPPEAFF
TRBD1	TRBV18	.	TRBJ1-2	TGTGCCAGCTCACCCCCATACGGACAGGACTATGGCTACACCTTC	CASSPPYGQDYGYTF
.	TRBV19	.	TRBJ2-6	TGTGCCTGGAGTCCCCTGGAATTGAGCTCTGGGGCCAACGTCCTGACTTTC	CAWSPLELSSGANVLTF
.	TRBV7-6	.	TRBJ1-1	.	CASSLGETQYFGPGITEAFF
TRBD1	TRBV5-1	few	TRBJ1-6	TGCGCCAGCAGGGACAGGGTCAATTCACCCCTCCACTTT	CASRDRVNSPLHF
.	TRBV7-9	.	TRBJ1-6	TGTGCCAGCAGCTTAAAATCGTCGGACTTAGGTTCACCCCTCCACTTT	CASSLKSSDLGSPLHF
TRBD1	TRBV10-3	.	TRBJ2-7	TGTGCCATCAGTGGCGGGACAGGGCACGAGCAGTACTTC	CAISGGTGHEQYF
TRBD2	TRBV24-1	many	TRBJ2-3	TGTGCCACCGCGGCTAGCGGGGCAGATACGCAGTATTTT	CATAASGADTQYF
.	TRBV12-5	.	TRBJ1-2	TGTGCCAGCAGTCCAGCCGGACCGCAAAGCTATGGCTACACCTTC	CASSPAGPQSYGYTF
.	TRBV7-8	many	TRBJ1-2	TGTGCCAGCAGCTTAGCCTCAGGGGCTAACTATGGCTACACCTTC	CASSLASGANYGYTF
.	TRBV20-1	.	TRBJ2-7	TGCAGTGCTAGAGGGTGGACAGAGGGGCAGTACTTC	CSARGWTEGQYF
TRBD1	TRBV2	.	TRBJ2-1	TGTGCCAGCAAGGTGGACAGGGGATTCGGTGAGCAGTTCTTC	CASKVDRGFGEQFF
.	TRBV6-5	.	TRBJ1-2	TGTGCCAGCAGAACCTTACAGGGCTATGGCTACACCTTC	CASRTLQGYGYTF
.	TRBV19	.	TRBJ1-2	TGTGCCAGTAGAATTGAGGAGGCTCCTTTTTATGGCTACACCTTC	CASRIEEAPFYGYTF
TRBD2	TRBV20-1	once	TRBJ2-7	TGCAGTGCTAGCCTAAGTCCTAGCGGGGGCCAGTGGCGATACGAGCAGTACTTC	CSASLSPSGGQWRYEQYF
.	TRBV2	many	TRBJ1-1	TGTGCCAGCATAGGGACGGAACCTAACACTGAAGCTTTCTTT	CASIGTEPNTEAFF
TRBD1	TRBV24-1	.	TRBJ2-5	TGTGCCACCAGTGACCAGGCAGGGGGAAGAGAGACCCAGTACTTC	CATSDQAGGRETQYF
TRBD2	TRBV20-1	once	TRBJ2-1	TGCAGTGTGGCGGGGGGTAACACAGATACGCAGTTCTTC	CSVAGGNTDTQFF
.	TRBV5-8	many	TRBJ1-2	TGTGCCAGCAGCTTCATACTGGGGCCCAACTATGGCTACACCTTC	CASSFILGPNYGYTF
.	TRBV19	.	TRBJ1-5	TGTGCCAGTAGTATTGAGGGGGTTGGCAATCAGCCCCAGCATTTT	CASSIEGVGNQPQHF
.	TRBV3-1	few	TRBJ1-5	TGTGCCAGCAGCCAAGATCTGGGGCGAAAAGATCAGCCCCAGCATTTT	CASSQDLGRKDQPQHF
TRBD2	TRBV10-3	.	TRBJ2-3	TGTGCCATCAGTGATGTCACCGGGACTAGCGGGGCATCAGATACGCAGTATTTT	CAISDVTGTSGASDTQYF
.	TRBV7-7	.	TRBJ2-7	TGTGCTAGCAGCTTAGACAGGAGTTACGAGCAGTACTTC	CASSLDRSYEQYF
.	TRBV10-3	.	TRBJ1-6	TGTGCCATCAGTGCCGTGGACACTCGCCCCCTCCACTTT	CAISAVDTRPLHF
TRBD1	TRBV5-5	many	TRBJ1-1	TGTGCCAGCAGCTTGGGACTACAGGGGCACACTGAAGCTTTCTTT	CASSLGLQGHTEAFF
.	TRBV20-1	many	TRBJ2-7	TGCAGTGCTAGAGGAACAAACCACGAGCAGTACTTC	CSARGTNHEQYF
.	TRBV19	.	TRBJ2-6	TGTGCCAGTTGCCTTCAGGGGAACGCTGGGGCCAACGTCCTGACTTTC	CASCLQGNAGANVLTF
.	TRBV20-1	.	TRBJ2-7	TGCAGTTCGGGACCCTACAAGGAGCAGTACTTC	CSSGPYKEQYF
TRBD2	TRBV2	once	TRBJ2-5	TGTGCCAGCAGTGATGTATCTAGCGGGAGTCGCCAGTACTTC	CASSDVSSGSRQYF
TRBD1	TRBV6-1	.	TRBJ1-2	TGTGCCAGCAGTGAATTCAGGGGGCGGGTCTATGGCTACACCTTC	CASSEFRGRVYGYTF
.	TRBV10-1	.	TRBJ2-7	TGCGCCAGCAAATTGAGTAATGGGTCGCCCTACGAGCAGTACTTC	CASKLSNGSPYEQYF
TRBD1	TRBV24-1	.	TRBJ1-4	TGTGCCACCAGTGCTATGACAGGGGGGAGTGAAAAACTGTTTTTT	CATSAMTGGSEKLFF
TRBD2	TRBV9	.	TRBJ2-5	TGTGCCAGCAGCGTAGTTCCAGCGGGAGGTGTGGGGACCCAGTACTTC	CASSVVPAGGVGTQYF
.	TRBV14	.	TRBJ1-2	TGTGCCAGCAGCCAAGGTTTGCCGGGGATGGGAGGCTACACCTTC	CASSQGLPGMGGYTF
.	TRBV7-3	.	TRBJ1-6	TGCGCCAGCAGCCAAGGGGGTCTACCACCCCTCCACTTT	CASSQGGLPPLHF